The sequence of this TCR beta chain was determined in a study of blood T cell repertoires in COVID-19. Study information: Spain, Italy and the United States supplied samples that represented acute and convalescent COVID-19. Sample material is recorded as cDNA or gDNA derived from T cells, B-cell-depleted T cells, or PBMCs.

The germline gives CDR1 MRHNA, CDR2 SNTAGT. The V gene lost 5 bases and the J gene lost 6 bases, with 12 bases spanning the gap. This CDR3 is 13 amino acids long. Original data processing: From reference gene primer amplification, estimates of nucleated cell counts were derived. The data were produced by immunoSEQ multiplex PCR, yet TCRdb's version contains in-frame clones alone and is incomplete. The DNA was the basis for D and trimming; V, J and clone size are from that table. The sample carries 200,000 to 250,000 clones, 75% to 85% recorded once. Resolution of symptoms, clearance, or two negative PCRs was present in recovered Cohort 3 donors.

The gene calls are TRBV6-4 and TRBJ2-3; D uncertain. The source of this sequence is a man aged 40-49 years who had recovered from COVID-19. The sequencing sample was made of PBMCs or T cells enriched from blood (not recorded which). CDR3 sequence: CASSSRLGDTQYF. CDR3 nucleotide sequence: TGTGCCAGCAGTTCCCGACTCGGGGATACGCAGTATTTT.